The source of this T cell receptor beta chain is a study of CD4 T cells in relation to SARS-CoV-2 and coronaviruses. CDR3 size: 13 residues. Germline values: CDR1 SQVTM, CDR2 ANQGSEA. V lost 4 bases and J lost 4, with 11 bases in between. Clones were sequenced by immunoSEQ multiplex PCR, and TCRdb holds only the in-frame ones, with some missing. The table lists about 20,000 clones, about 70% of them singletons. Concerning this clone itself: Its antigen remains unidentified.

Before the COVID-19 pandemic, during about 2011-2019, CD4+ T cells were taken from unexposed donors. The cells were cultured for 9 to 11 days before CD4+ T cells were isolated. As cell numbers allowed, unexposed-donor CD4+ T cells faced SARS-CoV-2 S/N and four cold-coronavirus spikes. Sequencing input: CD4+ T cells from PBMCs, cultured in vitro. The J gene is TRBJ2-1, the V gene TRBV29-1, with no clear D. This receptor was obtained from a human donor in good health. The CDR3 DNA reads as TGCAGCGTTGGGCTGACACTTTACAATGAGCAGTTCTTC. This sequence encodes CSVGLTLYNEQFF.